Listed below are T cell receptor beta chains from one sample, sequenced in a study of response to subunit inactivated influenza vaccine. One entry per CDR3 protein, called by TCRdb with MiXCR from the RT-PCR reads. Counted here are 430,000 or so distinct CDR3 sequences, 9.5% to 12% occurring once; the ten biggest clones make up more than 10%. The material was PBMCs from blood, obtained around seven weeks after vaccination. Receptors originate from a man over 45 who received an inactivated influenza vaccine. Both conserved end residues are part of each CDR3. The order of the fields is clone size, D gene, V gene, J gene, CDR3 DNA, CDR3 protein. The D gene is left open where the match is weak. Some rows mark clone size as missing; the rest say once, few, many or name a class of expanded clone.

size: many; D: -; V: TRBV12-3/TRBV12-4; J: TRBJ2-5; DNA: TGTGCCAGCTCCCCGCCGGTTGGTAGGGAGACCCAGTACTTC; CDR3: CASSPPVGRETQYF
size: few; D: -; V: TRBV20-1; J: TRBJ1-2; DNA: TGCAGTGCTCCCCCCACAGGAGGGTTGGACTATGGCTACACCTTC; CDR3: CSAPPTGGLDYGYTF
size: -; D: -; V: TRBV7-2; J: TRBJ1-5; DNA: TGTGCCAGCAGCTTAAGTTTTGGGGGCACTCAGCCCCAGCATTTT; CDR3: CASSLSFGGTQPQHF
size: -; D: TRBD2; V: TRBV7-9; J: TRBJ2-3; DNA: TGTGCCAGCAGCTTAAACAGACTAGCCACAGATACGCAGTATTTT; CDR3: CASSLNRLATDTQYF
size: few; D: TRBD2; V: TRBV4-2; J: TRBJ2-6; DNA: TGTGCCAGCAGCCCCGAGGGGACTACCTCTGGGGCCAACGTCCTGACTTTC; CDR3: CASSPEGTTSGANVLTF
size: -; D: -; V: TRBV24-1; J: TRBJ1-2; DNA: TGTGCCACCAGTGATTTATCCGGAAACTATGGCTACACCTTC; CDR3: CATSDLSGNYGYTF
size: -; D: TRBD2; V: TRBV28; J: TRBJ2-1; DNA: TGTGCCAGCAGTCGGGGGGGGAGGCCGGCCTACAATGAGCAGTTCTTC; CDR3: CASSRGGRPAYNEQFF
size: few; D: TRBD2; V: TRBV12-3/TRBV12-4; J: TRBJ2-3; DNA: TGTGCCAGCAGATCCGGTGGGCGGGGGATCACAGATACGCAGTATTTT; CDR3: CASRSGGRGITDTQYF
size: few; D: TRBD2; V: TRBV20-1; J: TRBJ2-1; DNA: TGCAGTGCTACCATAGTACTAGCGGGGAATACCAATGAGCAGTTCTTC; CDR3: CSATIVLAGNTNEQFF
size: few; D: TRBD2; V: TRBV20-1; J: TRBJ2-3; DNA: TGCAGTGCTAGTAGATTAGCGGGGCTTAGCACAGATACGCAGTATTTT; CDR3: CSASRLAGLSTDTQYF
size: -; D: TRBD2; V: TRBV11-2; J: TRBJ2-2; DNA: TGTGCCAGCAGCTTAGAAGGGCTAGCGGGAGTGGGTACCGGGGTGCTGTTTTTT; CDR3: CASSLEGLAGVGTGVLFF
size: few; D: -; V: TRBV4-3; J: TRBJ2-3; DNA: TGCGCCAGCAGCCAACGGATAACGGGGGCATATACGCAGTATTTT; CDR3: CASSQRITGAYTQYF
size: few; D: -; V: TRBV12-3/TRBV12-4; J: TRBJ2-3; DNA: TGTGCCAGCAGTAGAATGGCCAGCACAGATACGCAGTATTTT; CDR3: CASSRMASTDTQYF
size: many; D: -; V: TRBV27; J: TRBJ1-5; DNA: TGTGCCAGCAGTCCTTTAGGGGCCTACCAGCCCCAGCATTTT; CDR3: CASSPLGAYQPQHF
size: many; D: -; V: TRBV29-1; J: TRBJ2-1; DNA: TGCAGCGCCGAAGGATTACTGGGCTCCTACAATGAGCAGTTCTTC; CDR3: CSAEGLLGSYNEQFF
size: -; D: -; V: TRBV24-1; J: TRBJ2-1; DNA: TGTGCCACCAGTGGGCAGGGTTACGACTACAATGAGCAGTTCTTC; CDR3: CATSGQGYDYNEQFF
size: few; D: TRBD2; V: TRBV5-1; J: TRBJ2-3; DNA: TGCGCCAGCAGCTTGGCGGCTAGCGGGGGAGGAGATACGCAGTATTTT; CDR3: CASSLAASGGGDTQYF
size: -; D: -; V: TRBV20-1; J: TRBJ2-5; DNA: TGCAGTGTCTCACCTAGGGGAGAGACCCAGTACTTC; CDR3: CSVSPRGETQYF
size: -; D: TRBD1; V: TRBV6-2/TRBV6-3; J: TRBJ1-1; DNA: TGTGCCAGCAGTTACTACCGACAGGGCCTGAACACTGAAGCTTTCTTT; CDR3: CASSYYRQGLNTEAFF
size: few; D: -; V: TRBV5-1; J: TRBJ2-7; DNA: TGCGCCAGCAGCGCCAGCTCGCGAAGGTACTACGAGCAGTACTTC; CDR3: CASSASSRRYYEQYF
size: many; D: -; V: TRBV6-5; J: TRBJ2-2; DNA: TGTGCCAGCAGACAGAACACCGGGGAGCTGTTTTTT; CDR3: CASRQNTGELFF
size: few; D: TRBD1; V: TRBV20-1; J: TRBJ2-3; DNA: TGCAGTGCTAGAGACCCCAAGGGGACAGGGCATACGCAGTATTTT; CDR3: CSARDPKGTGHTQYF
size: many; D: TRBD1; V: TRBV6-1; J: TRBJ2-7; DNA: TGTGCCAGCAGTGACTACAGGGGTAGCGAGCAGTACTTC; CDR3: CASSDYRGSEQYF
size: -; D: -; V: TRBV20-1; J: TRBJ1-2; DNA: TGCAGTGCTCGCGACCAGGCGGGCTACACCTTC; CDR3: CSARDQAGYTF
size: many; D: TRBD1; V: TRBV20-1; J: TRBJ1-6; DNA: TGCAGTGCTAGTAGAGGGACAGGGTATTCACCCCTCCACTTT; CDR3: CSASRGTGYSPLHF
size: many; D: TRBD1; V: TRBV12-3/TRBV12-4; J: TRBJ2-7; DNA: TGTGCCAGCAGTTTCTCTGGAGGACAGGGTGCGGACGAGCAGTACTTC; CDR3: CASSFSGGQGADEQYF
size: few; D: -; V: TRBV6-2/TRBV6-3; J: TRBJ2-1; DNA: TGTGCCAGCCGAAACGAAAAGGCCCCCTGGGAGCAGTTCTTC; CDR3: CASRNEKAPWEQFF
size: few; D: -; V: TRBV5-6; J: TRBJ2-7; DNA: TGTGCCAGCAGCTTGCAGGGTCGCACCGAGCAGTACTTC; CDR3: CASSLQGRTEQYF